These 26 T cell receptor beta chains were sequenced from one sample in a study of T cells in localized non-small cell lung cancer. Sequencing was performed with immunoSEQ multiplex PCR; in TCRdb, only in-frame clones are kept and a portion is missing. There are 45,000 to 60,000 clones in the sample; under 85% occur only once, and approximately 20% lies in the top ten. The sequencing used peripheral blood, collected before any cancer treatment. Source of these receptors: a female donor older than 55 with stage II squamous cell lung carcinoma.

This chain connects TRBV23-1 to TRBJ1-4; 7 bases map to TRBD1. TRBV23-1 is marked as an open reading frame, function uncertain. The V and J ends lost 6 bases and 8 bases, in that order; junction bases with no gene match: 12. The CDR3 spans 15 residues. CDR3 loop: CASRKPQGKEEKLFF. DNA for the CDR3: TGCGCCAGCAGGAAGCCACAGGGGAAGGAGGAAAAACTGTTTTTT.

This chain connects TRBV4-1 to TRBJ1-1, with D possibly matching TRBD1 (5 bases). The V gene's germline CDR1 is MGHRA and CDR2 YSYEKL. Deletions cut 5 bases from V and 4 bases from J, with 11 bases between. The CDR3 contains 13 residues. The CDR3 nucleotides read TGCGCCAGCAGCGAGGAGGGGTTCACTGAAGCTTTCTTT. Protein: CASSEEGFTEAFF.

V and J are TRBV5-1 and TRBJ2-2, with unresolved D. The CDR3 loop spans 13 amino acids. The germline gives CDR1 SGHRS, CDR2 YFSETQ. Trimming pared 4 bases from V and 6 bases from J, leaving 10 bases between. CDR3 sequence reads: CASSPPKAGELFF. CDR3 sequence (DNA): TGCGCCAGCAGCCCCCCGAAGGCCGGGGAGCTGTTTTTT.

This clone occurred once. The sample contains more than one DNA sequence encoding this CDR3. The rearrangement uses TRBV30 and TRBJ2-5; D gene uncertain. CDR3 length: 11 residues. Trimming pared 0 bases from V and 5 bases from J, leaving 4 bases between. Germline-derived CDR1 and CDR2 are GTSNPN and SVGIG (reference sequence). The CDR3 spells CAWSVKETQYF. The DNA of the CDR3 is TGTGCCTGGAGTGTAAAGGAGACCCAGTACTTC.

The chain carries TRBV6-1 and TRBJ1-3; D perhaps matches TRBD1 (6 bases). This CDR3 contains 13 residues. Germline V gene sequence: CDR1 MNHNS, CDR2 SASEGT. The V gene lost 6 bases and the J gene lost 7 bases, with 13 bases spanning the gap. The CDR3 spells CASSLDSRNTIYF. The CDR3 DNA reads TGTGCCAGCAGCCTGGACAGTCGGAACACCATATATTTT.

The chain uses TRBV5-6 and TRBJ2-3, with D possibly TRBD1 on 6 matching bases. The CDR3 is made up of 14 amino acids. Germline loops: CDR1 SGHDT, CDR2 YYEEEE. Trimming removed 0 bases from V and 11 bases from J, with 16 bases in between. The CDR3 sequence: CASSLETGISGQYF. The CDR3 DNA sequence: TGTGCCAGCAGCTTGGAAACAGGGATTTCAGGGCAGTATTTT. Supplemented by reference TRBV5-6 and TRBJ2-3, the full variable domain reads DAGVTQSPTHLIKTRGQQVTLRCSPKSGHDTVSWYQQALGQGPQFIFQYYEEEERQRGNFPDRFSGHQFPNYSSELNVNALLLGDSALYLCASSLETGISGQYFGPGTRLTVL.

This clone was observed a single time. The genes are TRBV11-2 and TRBJ1-4; D unresolved. This CDR3 is 13 amino acids long. With 3 bases removed from V and 12 bases from J, the gap between germline ends came to 14 bases. CDR1 SGHAT and CDR2 FQNNGV come from the germline V gene. CDR3 protein: CASSFPGRRELFF. The CDR3 DNA follows: TGTGCCAGCAGCTTTCCGGGGAGGCGAGAACTGTTTTTT.

The CDR3 region is CAISHRGHEQYF. The CDR3 nucleotides are TGTGCCATCAGTCACAGGGGTCACGAGCAGTACTTC. This chain joins TRBV10-3 and TRBJ2-7; 7 bases line up with TRBD1. With 5 bases clipped from V and 5 bases from J, the junction kept 3 bases outside the gene matches. Germline V gene lookup returns CDR1 ENHRY and CDR2 SYGVKD. This CDR3 region has 12 residues.

The chain is built from TRBV2 and TRBJ1-2, with a tentative D call TRBD1 (5 bases). V lost 8 bases to trimming and J lost 4 bases, with 11 bases between them. The CDR3 has 12 residues. Germline CDR1 is SNHLY and CDR2 is FYNNEI. CDR3 amino acids: CASGARRYGYTF. CDR3 bases: TGTGCCAGCGGGGCACGGCGCTATGGCTACACCTTC.

CDR3 bases: TGTGCCAGCAGCTCTGTAGGGGGTATCTATGGCTACACCTTC. The encoded protein is CASSSVGGIYGYTF. J is TRBJ1-2 and V is TRBV7-2, with D maybe TRBD1 (6 bases). Germline loops: CDR1 SGHTA, CDR2 FQGNSA. The CDR3 spans 14 residues. The V gene lost 4 bases and the J gene lost 4 bases, with 13 bases spanning the gap.

The chain uses TRBV4-1 and TRBJ2-1; D is perhaps TRBD2 (5 bases). V shed 10 bases and J shed 5 bases, with 15 bases lying between them. The CDR3 is 13 amino acids. CDR1 and CDR2 (germline): MGHRA, YSYEKL. The CDR3 bases are TGCGCCACTTCGAGGGAGCCAGACAATGAGCAGTTCTTC. It encodes CATSREPDNEQFF.

The chain carries TRBV6-1 and TRBJ1-2, with D maybe TRBD1 (5 bases). V lost 3 bases and J 3 bases, leaving 8 bases between the germline ends. CDR3 length: 13 amino acids. CDR1 is MNHNS, CDR2 SASEGT, per germline. CDR3 residues: CASSEGPHYGYTF. The DNA of the CDR3 is TGTGCCAGCAGTGAGGGGCCGCACTATGGCTACACCTTC.

The chain has TRBV5-8 and TRBJ2-3, with D maybe TRBD2 (5 bases). CDR3 length: 14 amino acids. Trimming cost V 1 base and J 1 base, with 7 bases left between them. CDR1 and CDR2 (germline): SGHTS, YDEGEE. CDR3 region: CASSLLGGTDTQYF. In DNA, the CDR3 is TGTGCCAGCAGCTTGCTGGGAGGCACAGATACGCAGTATTTT.

The chain links TRBV5-1 to TRBJ1-2; possibly TRBD1 for D (6 bases). The CDR3 runs to 15 residues. The germline V gene has CDR1 SGHRS and CDR2 YFSETQ. Trimming took 1 base from V and 1 from J, leaving 11 bases between them. The CDR3 region is CASSLRGENNYGYTF. In DNA, the CDR3 is TGCGCCAGCAGCTTGAGGGGGGAAAATAACTATGGCTACACCTTC.

The chain recombines TRBV5-4 with TRBJ1-5, with 9 bases matching TRBD1. This CDR3 has 13 residues. Germline V gene sequence: CDR1 SGHNT, CDR2 YYREEE (reference sequence). V lost 4 bases and J lost 9; bases outside the gene matches: 5. The CDR3: CASSRGQGSPQHF. CDR3 bases: TGTGCCAGCAGCCGCGGACAGGGGTCGCCCCAGCATTTT.

The V and J genes are TRBV18 and TRBJ1-4; tentative D call: TRBD1 (6 bases). The CDR3 loop spans 16 amino acids. Trimming removed 4 bases at V and 7 bases at J, with 19 bases between. The germline V gene encodes CDR1 KGHSH and CDR2 LQKENI. The CDR3 reads CASSLSQGRFGEKLFF. DNA for the CDR3: TGTGCCAGCTCACTCTCTCAGGGGAGGTTCGGTGAAAAACTGTTTTTT.

CDR3 region: CSARRGGGVEANEQFF. CDR3 nucleotides: TGCAGCGCCCGGAGGGGCGGGGGGGTTGAAGCTAATGAGCAGTTCTTC. The chain couples TRBV29-1 to TRBJ2-1, with 9 bases lining up with TRBD2. In germline, CDR1 is SQVTM, CDR2 ANQGSEA. V was clipped by 7 bases and J by 7 bases; unmatched bases: 17. CDR3 length equals 16 residues.

The V and J genes are TRBV19 and TRBJ2-3, with TRBD1 matching over 7 bases. Trimming took 5 bases from V and 2 from J; bases not matched to a gene: 13. The germline V gene encodes CDR1 LNHDA and CDR2 SQIVND (reference sequence). The CDR3 has 17 amino acids. CDR3 in DNA: TGTGCCAGTAGTCGAACAGGGGCCGGTTCTTCCACAGATACGCAGTATTTT. Its translation is CASSRTGAGSSTDTQYF. Combining the CDR3 with reference TRBV19 and TRBJ2-3 gives the whole variable domain DGGITQSPKYLFRKEGQNVTLSCEQNLNHDAMYWYRQDPGQGLRLIYYSQIVNDFQKGDIAEGYSVSREKKESFPLTVTSAQKNPTAFYLCASSRTGAGSSTDTQYFGPGTRLTVL.

The chain carries TRBV5-1 and TRBJ2-2, with TRBD1 as a possible D gene (5 bases). The CDR3 extends over 16 amino acids. The germline V gene encodes CDR1 SGHRS and CDR2 YFSETQ. Trimming left V 7 bases short and J 2 bases short, with 18 bases between. The CDR3 coding sequence is TGCGCCAGCTCCCCGGAAAGGGGAACTAACACCGGGGAGCTGTTTTTT. This translates into CASSPERGTNTGELFF.

In its sample, this clone was seen once. This rearrangement joins TRBV25-1 to TRBJ2-2; TRBD2 is a possible D gene (5 bases). Per the germline V gene, CDR1 is MGHDK and CDR2 is SYGVNS. V lost 4 bases and J lost 0, with 12 bases in between. The CDR3 is 16 amino acids. DNA of the CDR3: TGTGCCAGCAGTGCTAAGACGGAGGCGAACACCGGGGAGCTGTTTTTT. It yields the protein CASSAKTEANTGELFF.

The chain has TRBV5-1 and TRBJ2-5; weak D call: TRBD2 (7 bases). V was trimmed by 1 base and J by 3 bases, leaving 16 bases between them. CDR1 is SGHRS and CDR2 is YFSETQ in the germline V gene. This CDR3 contains 16 residues. The CDR3 DNA reads as TGCGCCAGCAGCTTGTCCACGGGGGAGGGGGAAGAGACCCAGTACTTC. It yields the protein CASSLSTGEGEETQYF.

This clone was seen a few times. The CDR3 reads CAWERQGLYGYTF. CDR3 nucleotides: TGTGCCTGGGAAAGACAGGGCCTCTATGGCTACACCTTC. The rearrangement links TRBV30 to TRBJ1-2; 7 bases line up with TRBD1. Trimming cost V 5 bases and J 4 bases; bases outside gene matches: 7. This CDR3 region has 13 residues. CDR1 is GTSNPN, CDR2 SVGIG, per germline (reference sequence).

The chain couples TRBV4-2 to TRBJ2-2; a possible D gene is TRBD2 (5 bases). The V end was cut by 2 bases, the J end by 3 bases, with 10 bases between. This CDR3 region has 15 residues. Germline lookup yields CDR1 LGHNA and CDR2 YNFKEQ. The CDR3 DNA follows: TGTGCCAGCAGCCAAATAGCGATGGACACCGGGGAGCTGTTTTTT. The encoded protein is CASSQIAMDTGELFF.

This chain uses TRBV29-1 with TRBJ2-5; the D is unclear. The CDR3 contains 13 residues. Trimming left V 4 bases short and J 7 bases short, with 16 bases between. From germline, CDR1 is SQVTM and CDR2 ANQGSEA. The DNA for the CDR3 is TGCAGCGTTGGTGTACAAACAGAAGGGACCCAGTACTTC. Encoded protein: CSVGVQTEGTQYF.

Notes on this clone: The junction differs from germline at one of its ends, possibly a read error. J is TRBJ1-3 and V is TRBV7-2; D is unclear. The CDR3 loop spans 15 amino acids. From germline, CDR1 is SGHTA and CDR2 FQGNSA. CDR3 region: CASSLAEGRGYTIYF. CDR3 coding DNA: TGTGCCAGCAGCTTAGCTGAGGGTCGTGGATACACCATATATTTT.

This clone came up once. V gene TRBV9 combines with J gene TRBJ1-4; maybe TRBD1 (5 bases). Looked up from germline, CDR1 is SGDLS and CDR2 is YYNGEE. Deletions cut 0 bases from V and 1 base from J, with 7 bases between. This CDR3 has 15 amino acids. The CDR3 loop is CASSVEGLTNEKLFF. CDR3 coding DNA: TGTGCCAGCAGCGTAGAGGGGCTAACTAATGAAAAACTGTTTTTT.